The 18 T cell receptor beta chains listed next were all sequenced from one sample in a study of blood T cell repertoires in COVID-19. The data were produced by immunoSEQ multiplex PCR, yet TCRdb's version contains in-frame clones alone and is incomplete. This sample has more than 300,000 clones, with 90% found just once. Material for sequencing was peripheral blood. All receptors derive from a woman aged 40 to 49 with COVID-19, enrolled during active disease.

The V call is TRBV27, the J call TRBJ1-2; D possibly corresponds to TRBD1 (6 bases). V was shortened by 6 bases and J by 8 bases, with 31 bases between the two germline ends. This CDR3 is 18 amino acids long. The germline CDR1 and CDR2 sequences are MNHEY and SMNVEV (reference sequence). The chain's CDR3 is CASSPPRGTPFLIYGYTF. DNA of the CDR3: TGTGCCAGCAGCCCCCCCCGAGGGACACCCTTTCTGATCTACGGCTACACCTTC.

This clone has just a few counts. The chain carries TRBV4-2 and TRBJ1-1; 8 nucleotides line up with TRBD1. The CDR3 has 16 residues. Trimming took 0 bases from V and 1 from J; bases not matched to a gene: 4. Germline CDR1 LGHNA, CDR2 YNFKEQ. The CDR3 region is CASSQERTGSNTEAFF. For the CDR3, the DNA is TGTGCCAGCAGCCAAGAGCGGACAGGGTCGAACACTGAAGCTTTCTTT.

This chain links TRBV4-1 with TRBJ2-1; 10 bases align to TRBD2. This CDR3 comprises 16 residues. V lost 0 bases, J lost 5 bases, and 4 bases stayed unmatched. Germline V gene sequence: CDR1 MGHRA, CDR2 YSYEKL. CDR3: CASSQEPSGGDNEQFF. The CDR3 region has the DNA TGCGCCAGCAGCCAAGAACCCAGCGGGGGGGACAATGAGCAGTTCTTC.

In this sample, this clone turned up a few times. This rearrangement joins TRBV7-9 to TRBJ1-1; TRBD1 matches at 8 bases. After removal of 0 bases from V and 8 bases from J, the junction contained 2 bases not matched to a gene. The V gene's germline CDR1 is SEHNR and CDR2 FQNEAQ (reference sequence). The CDR3 runs to 13 residues. For the CDR3, the DNA is TGTGCCAGCAGCTTAGCGGGGACAGGAGAAGCTTTCTTT. Amino acids: CASSLAGTGEAFF. Supplemented by reference TRBV7-9 and TRBJ1-1, the full variable domain reads DTGVSQNPRHKITKRGQNVTFRCDPISEHNRLYWYRQTLGQGPEFLTYFQNEAQLEKSRLLSDRFSAERPKGSFSTLEIQRTEQGDSAMYLCASSLAGTGEAFFGQGTRLTVV.

V is TRBV27 and J is TRBJ2-1; TRBD2 aligns across 9 bases. Trimming removed 5 bases from V and 7 bases from J; junction bases left unmatched: 6. The germline V gene encodes CDR1 MNHEY and CDR2 SMNVEV (reference sequence). The CDR3 length is 14 residues. The CDR3 region has the DNA TGTGCCAGCAGTAAACTAGCGGGCCATAATGAGCAGTTCTTC. This encodes CASSKLAGHNEQFF.

This chain joins TRBV19 and TRBJ1-6; 9 bases map to TRBD1. Germline trimming cut 4 bases from V and 8 bases from J; bases unmatched to any gene: 9. CDR3 length equals 16 residues. CDR1 is LNHDA, CDR2 SQIVND, per germline (reference sequence). CDR3 coding DNA: TGTGCCAGTAGTAACACCGGGACAGGGCAGTATTCACCCCTCCACTTT. It specifies CASSNTGTGQYSPLHF.

This CDR3 is CASSSPPGTDYEQYF. Here the CDR3 DNA reads TGTGCCAGCAGCTCCCCCCCCGGGACAGATTACGAGCAGTACTTC. The rearrangement joins TRBV7-8 to TRBJ2-7; TRBD1 matches at 7 bases. V gave up 4 bases and J gave up 4 bases; unmatched junction bases: 10. Per germline, CDR1 SGHVS and CDR2 FQNEAQ. This CDR3 contains 15 residues.

The V gene is TRBV27, the J gene TRBJ2-7, with TRBD2 matching 14 bases. This CDR3 has 19 residues. J lost 0 bases, V lost 0 bases, and 7 bases had no gene match. From germline, CDR1 is MNHEY and CDR2 SMNVEV (reference sequence). The CDR3 spells CASSLSGGLAGASSYEQYF. CDR3 sequence (DNA): TGTGCCAGCAGTTTATCCGGGGGACTAGCGGGAGCTAGCTCCTACGAGCAGTACTTC.

The J gene is TRBJ2-1, the V gene TRBV6-2 or TRBV6-3; 7 bases agree with TRBD1. The CDR3 loop spans 15 amino acids. Germline V gene sequence: CDR1 MNHEY, CDR2 SVGEGT. V shed 5 bases, J shed 4 bases, and the junction held 8 bases outside the gene matches. CDR3 DNA: TGTGCCAGCAGTAACCACGGACAGGAATACAATGAGCAGTTCTTC. This codes for CASSNHGQEYNEQFF.

The V gene is TRBV11-2, the J gene TRBJ2-7; 11 bases line up with TRBD1. Germline CDR1 SGHAT, CDR2 FQNNGV. The CDR3 covers 13 residues. J gave up 12 bases and V 1 base, and 5 bases lay outside the gene matches. CDR3 sequence: CASSLGGQGAVYF. The CDR3 nucleotides are TGTGCCAGCAGCTTAGGCGGACAGGGGGCTGTGTACTTC.

This clone was recorded once. At one end the junction does not follow the germline gene, possibly because of a read error. V and J are TRBV7-7 and TRBJ2-3; D is perhaps TRBD2 (6 bases). The CDR3 spans 16 residues. Germline lookup yields CDR1 SSHAT and CDR2 FNYEAQ (reference sequence). The CDR3 is CASSSGDFGGADTQYF. The CDR3 bases are TGTGCTAGCAGCTCGGGGGACTTCGGTGGTGCAGATACGCAGTATTTT.

J is TRBJ2-1 and V is TRBV28; D is unclear. The V and J ends lost 6 bases and 9 bases respectively, with 9 bases between them. Germline V gene data show CDR1 as MDHEN and CDR2 as SYDVKM. The CDR3 is made up of 11 amino acids. CDR3 in amino acids: CASSVRGEQFF. CDR3 sequence (DNA): TGTGCCAGCAGCGTCCGAGGTGAGCAGTTCTTC.

The V call is TRBV12-3 or TRBV12-4, the J call TRBJ1-5, with a possible D match to TRBD1 (6 bases). The CDR3 runs to 13 residues. Deletions cut 5 bases from V and 3 bases from J, with 8 bases between. CDR3 residues: CASSGQYNQPQHF. The CDR3 region has the DNA TGTGCCAGCAGTGGACAGTACAATCAGCCCCAGCATTTT.

This clone was found many times. The J gene is TRBJ1-6, the V gene TRBV9; a possible D gene is TRBD1 (6 bases). This CDR3 contains 16 residues. CDR1 and CDR2 from the germline V gene are SGDLS and YYNGEE. V lost 3 bases and J 4 bases, leaving 14 bases between the germline ends. The CDR3 here is CASSATPGTYNSPLHF. CDR3 nucleotide sequence: TGTGCCAGCAGCGCTACGCCCGGGACATATAATTCACCCCTCCACTTT.

This chain uses TRBV29-1 with TRBJ2-7; tentative D call: TRBD1 (6 bases). The V and J ends lost 4 bases and 7 bases respectively, with 14 bases between them. There are 12 residues in the CDR3. Germline V gene data show CDR1 as SQVTM and CDR2 as ANQGSEA. The CDR3 DNA is TGCAGCGTTGCCCGACAGGACCGAGAGCAGTACTTC. Translated: CSVARQDREQYF.

V is TRBV5-1 and J is TRBJ1-1; TRBD1 matches at 9 bases. The germline V gene has CDR1 SGHRS and CDR2 YFSETQ. This CDR3 is 15 amino acids long. V trimming: 2 bases; J trimming: 3 bases; junction bases outside the gene matches: 5. CDR3 amino acids: CASSLDRGMDTEAFF. The CDR3 nucleotides are TGCGCCAGCAGCTTAGACAGGGGGATGGACACTGAAGCTTTCTTT.

This clone was counted only a few times. The rearrangement uses TRBV6-5 and TRBJ1-1; D is perhaps TRBD1 (6 bases). V lost 4 bases to trimming and J lost 8 bases, with 11 bases between them. Germline-derived CDR1 and CDR2 are MNHEY and SVGAGI. This CDR3 has 12 amino acids. The CDR3 region is CASSFPTGEAFF. CDR3 coding DNA: TGTGCCAGCAGTTTCCCGACAGGAGAAGCTTTCTTT.

The genes are TRBV7-8 and TRBJ1-3, with 8 nucleotides matching TRBD1. The germline V gene encodes CDR1 SGHVS and CDR2 FQNEAQ. CDR3 size: 16 residues. V was clipped by 10 bases and J by 3 bases; unmatched bases: 14. CDR3 protein: CATTRDRPRGGNTIYF. As DNA, the CDR3 is TGTGCCACCACGAGGGACAGGCCTCGAGGTGGAAACACCATATATTTT.